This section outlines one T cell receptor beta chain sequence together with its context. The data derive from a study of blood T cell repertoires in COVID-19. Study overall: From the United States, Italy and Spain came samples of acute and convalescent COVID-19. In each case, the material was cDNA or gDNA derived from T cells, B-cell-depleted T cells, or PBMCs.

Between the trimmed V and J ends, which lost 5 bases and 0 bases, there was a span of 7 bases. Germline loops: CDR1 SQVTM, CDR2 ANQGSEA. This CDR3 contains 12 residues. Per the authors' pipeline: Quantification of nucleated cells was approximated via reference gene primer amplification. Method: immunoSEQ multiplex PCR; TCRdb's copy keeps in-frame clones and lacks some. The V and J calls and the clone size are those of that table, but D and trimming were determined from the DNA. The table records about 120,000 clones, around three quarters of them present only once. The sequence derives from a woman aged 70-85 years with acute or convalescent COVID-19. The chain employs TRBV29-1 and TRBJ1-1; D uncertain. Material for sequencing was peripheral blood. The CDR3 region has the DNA TGCAGCGTTTCGAGCATGAACACTGAAGCTTTCTTT. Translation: CSVSSMNTEAFF.